This record covers a single TCR beta chain. This clone's antigen is unknown. No base qualities exist here, and no much larger clone lies one base off it. This specimen belongs to a study of shared clonotypes between healthy human individuals (dated by TCRdb to the early 2020s). About the investigation overall: The cohort comprised two women and a few men aged 18 to 49 years. For each donor, CD4 naive and CD4 memory were each given three plates, CD8 naive was given two plates, and CD8 memory was given one plate. Blood TCR repertoires of roughly five healthy adults were deeply sequenced to estimate repertoire size and the extent of clonotype sharing between individuals. Libraries were prepared and TCR repertoires were sequenced by different laboratories using diverse techniques, in order to increase sequencing depth and limit assay-specific biases. Between about 0.85 and 10 billion PBMCs per donor were obtained by leukapheresis. The full study reports these points: Based on pairwise subsampling, the degree of clonotype sharing among donors was expected to be affected by sequencing depth. When a handful of donors were compared, the shared fraction of clonotypes was roughly 4.8% for naive CD4, 3.5% to 4% for naive CD8, about 2.5% for memory CD4, and less than 0.5% for memory CD8. Estimated clonotype richness was generally larger for naive than for memory subsets. The small number of donors limited the genetic and exposure-history diversity represented. Higher generation probabilities were observed for clonotypes shared by all four sorted-subset donors than for non-shared clonotypes. Incomplete sequencing was indicated by rarefaction of sorted-subset datasets, despite the large sequencing depth. Sampling was restricted to blood, and TCR repertoires in tissue are likely to differ from TCR repertoires in blood.

Using the deep immunoSEQ assay, multiplex PCR amplified TCR CDR3 regions from genomic DNA. Extracted genomic DNA from each cell subset was spread evenly across all wells of several immunoSEQ 96-well plates, with each plate serving as a replicate. For sorted subsets, 200 to 250 ng of genomic DNA, equivalent to around 30,000 T cell genomes, went into each replicate PCR. Purified libraries were measured with a Qubit 3.0 fluorometer, size-checked on a Bioanalyzer 2100, and measured again with the KAPA Library Quantification kit. Each immunoSEQ 96-well plate was sequenced on its own single-read 150-cycle Illumina NextSeq 550 flow cell. Turning to the authors' computational methods: Because the immunoSEQ output held only junctional sequences and lacked quality scores, the filtering could not match the filtering applied to full-length reads. Sequences were annotated with PyIR, a Python wrapper for IgBLAST v1.9, and V/J genes and CDR3 were assigned using IMGT germline references. Reads were filtered out if the reads had weak V/J assignments (E-value above 1e-6), no CDR3, stop codons, out-of-frame junctions, or ambiguous translated residues. V3J clonotypes were defined as sequences sharing an identical inferred V gene, J gene, and CDR3 amino acid sequence. Percentage overlap between repertoires was calculated by dividing the number of shared unique clonotypes by the size of the smaller repertoire. Three approaches were used to assess repertoire richness: RTK rarefaction, the Chao1 estimator, and Recon v2.1 estimates of unobserved clonotypes. OLGA was used to compute generation probabilities for all TCRbeta clonotypes that the gDNA method yielded from a handful of donors. The immuneACCESS repertoire file appears here via TCRdb, limited to in-frame rearrangements. These files lack a portion of the clones; in checked studies, under half of the deficit traces to unresolved V genes, and the cause of the others is not known. The DNA gave D and trimming, while V, J and clone size come from that table. The sample table lists around 1.9 million clones, 93% of them with a count of one. Of the sample, around 1.7% falls within the top ten clones.

CD8 naive samples consisted of CD45RO-negative cells that were positively selected for CCR7, yielding a CD45RA+CCR7+ population without TemRA cells. The donors were healthy, HIV-negative adults with no recently reported acute infections or vaccinations. Only Caucasian adults living in Nashville, Tennessee, USA were represented among the donors. After blood collection by leukapheresis, PBMCs were isolated using Ficoll-Histopaque density gradient centrifugation and then cryopreserved in the vapor phase of liquid nitrogen. Analytical flow cytometry was used to check the purity and quantity of each magnetically sorted T cell population. Genomic DNA was isolated from every sorted fraction and measured by UV absorbance on a Nanodrop 2000c. Taken from the germline V gene, the CDR1 and CDR2 loops are MGHRA and YSYEKL. Counted from cysteine to phenylalanine, this CDR3 has 14 amino acids. The sequence is cut down to CDR3 DNA, 42 bases in frame from base 1. The germline V end is reduced by 2 bases and the J end by 5 bases; junction bases left unmatched: 3.

The chain is made from TRBV4-1 and TRBJ1-2, with TRBD1 identical over 9 junction bases. This receptor was identified in a man aged 18 to 29 in good health. Some clones in this sample may be carry-over from other donors' samples. The sample consisted of naive CD8+ T cells from PBMCs. The cell subset or site label of this sample denotes: CD45RA+CCR7+. Here is the DNA: TGCGCCAGCAGCCAACAGGGACAGGGATATGGCTACACCTTC. It codes for CASSQQGQGYGYTF.